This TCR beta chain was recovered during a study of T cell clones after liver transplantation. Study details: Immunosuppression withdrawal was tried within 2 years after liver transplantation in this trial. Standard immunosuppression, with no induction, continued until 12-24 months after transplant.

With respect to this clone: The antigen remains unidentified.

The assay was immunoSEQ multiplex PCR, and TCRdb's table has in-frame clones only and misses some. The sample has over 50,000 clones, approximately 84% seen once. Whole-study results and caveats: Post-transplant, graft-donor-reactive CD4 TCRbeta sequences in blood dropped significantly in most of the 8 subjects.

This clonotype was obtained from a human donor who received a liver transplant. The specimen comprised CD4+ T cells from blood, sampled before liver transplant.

For the CDR3, the DNA is TGTGCCAGCAGTGACTCGGAGAACAATGAGCAGTTCTTC. Translated, it gives CASSDSENNEQFF. The V and J genes are TRBV6-4 and TRBJ2-1; D remains ambiguous. The length of the CDR3 is 13 residues. Deletions cut 0 bases from V and 5 bases from J, with 5 bases between. The germline V gene has CDR1 MRHNA and CDR2 SNTAGT.